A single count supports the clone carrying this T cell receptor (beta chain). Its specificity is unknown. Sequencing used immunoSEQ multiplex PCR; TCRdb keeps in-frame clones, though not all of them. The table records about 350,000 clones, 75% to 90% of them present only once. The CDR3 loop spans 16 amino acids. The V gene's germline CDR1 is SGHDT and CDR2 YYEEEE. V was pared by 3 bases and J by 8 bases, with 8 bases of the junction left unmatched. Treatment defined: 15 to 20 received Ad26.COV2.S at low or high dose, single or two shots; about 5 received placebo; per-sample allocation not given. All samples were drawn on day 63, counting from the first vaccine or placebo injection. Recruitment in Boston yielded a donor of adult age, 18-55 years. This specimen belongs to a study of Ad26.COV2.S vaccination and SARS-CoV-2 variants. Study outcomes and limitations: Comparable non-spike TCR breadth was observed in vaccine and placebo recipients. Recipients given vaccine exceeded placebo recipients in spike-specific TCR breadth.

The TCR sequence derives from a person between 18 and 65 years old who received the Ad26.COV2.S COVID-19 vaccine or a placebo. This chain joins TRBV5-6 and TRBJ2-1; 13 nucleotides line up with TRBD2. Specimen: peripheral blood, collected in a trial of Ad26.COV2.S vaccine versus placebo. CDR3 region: CASSSAGLAGVYEQFF. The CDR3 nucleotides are TGTGCCAGCAGCTCAGCAGGACTAGCGGGAGTGTATGAGCAGTTCTTC.